A selection of T cell receptor beta chains follows, all from one sample in a study of Graves' ophthalmopathy and Graves' hyperthyroidism. TCRdb passed the multiplex PCR reads through MiXCR, listing each CDR3 protein once. The repertoire holds 1 million to 1.3 million distinct CDR3 sequences, with 35% to 40% as singletons. Specimen: peripheral blood or thyroid tissue (not recorded which). The receptors stem from an adult man with Graves' hyperthyroidism. Each CDR3 is given without its conserved first and last residue. Fields, in order: V gene, clone size, J gene, CDR3 protein. Clone size is stated in some rows and not others, as once, few, many or a class when expanded.

v_gene: TRBV7-6
abundance: many
j_gene: TRBJ2-3
CDR3aa: ASSLALDTQY

v_gene: TRBV19
abundance: few
j_gene: TRBJ2-5
CDR3aa: ASSGGTSGVETQY

v_gene: TRBV2
abundance: many
j_gene: TRBJ2-7
CDR3aa: ASSELGRVASYEQY

v_gene: TRBV6-6
abundance: NA
j_gene: TRBJ1-6
CDR3aa: ASSDGREGLYNSPLH

v_gene: TRBV7-9
abundance: many
j_gene: TRBJ2-7
CDR3aa: ASSTVNSYEQY

v_gene: TRBV10-3
abundance: NA
j_gene: TRBJ1-1
CDR3aa: AISAGQGRTEAF

v_gene: TRBV20-1
abundance: NA
j_gene: TRBJ1-6
CDR3aa: SATTDRGPSNSPLH

v_gene: TRBV12-3/TRBV12-4
abundance: many
j_gene: TRBJ1-1
CDR3aa: ASSTDRGRLRNTEAF

v_gene: TRBV4-1
abundance: NA
j_gene: TRBJ1-3
CDR3aa: ASSPVNSGNTIY

v_gene: TRBV7-2
abundance: many
j_gene: TRBJ2-5
CDR3aa: ASSLVLATKETQY

v_gene: TRBV12-3/TRBV12-4
abundance: few
j_gene: TRBJ2-3
CDR3aa: ASILAGTDTQY

v_gene: TRBV19
abundance: NA
j_gene: TRBJ2-2
CDR3aa: ASSIRGAGELL

v_gene: TRBV3-1
abundance: NA
j_gene: TRBJ1-1
CDR3aa: ASSHPERRAF

v_gene: TRBV7-9
abundance: NA
j_gene: TRBJ1-1
CDR3aa: ASSFYICSANWDSTANTEAF

v_gene: TRBV29-1
abundance: many
j_gene: TRBJ2-7
CDR3aa: SVLGAAGVSSYEQY

v_gene: TRBV10-3
abundance: many
j_gene: TRBJ2-5
CDR3aa: AISEESTGRYQETQY

v_gene: TRBV9
abundance: NA
j_gene: TRBJ1-2
CDR3aa: ASGTGGGRDYGYT

v_gene: TRBV7-9
abundance: NA
j_gene: TRBJ2-5
CDR3aa: ASSLGAGDGTQY

v_gene: TRBV6-1
abundance: many
j_gene: TRBJ1-2
CDR3aa: ASSEVERYGYT

v_gene: TRBV27
abundance: once
j_gene: TRBJ2-7
CDR3aa: ASKTGTGDYEQY

v_gene: TRBV3-1
abundance: NA
j_gene: TRBJ2-3
CDR3aa: ASSQSGPDTQY

v_gene: TRBV13
abundance: NA
j_gene: TRBJ2-7
CDR3aa: ASSSDRDRGTYEQY

v_gene: TRBV6-5
abundance: few
j_gene: TRBJ2-7
CDR3aa: ASSARQEGDEQY

v_gene: TRBV27
abundance: NA
j_gene: TRBJ1-1
CDR3aa: ASYPLWGEAF

v_gene: TRBV6-5
abundance: many
j_gene: TRBJ1-6
CDR3aa: ASSPSGGSRSPLH

v_gene: TRBV7-2
abundance: NA
j_gene: TRBJ2-5
CDR3aa: ASSLVGNDNQETQY

v_gene: TRBV10-2
abundance: NA
j_gene: TRBJ1-2
CDR3aa: ASSEPDSRRGGYT

v_gene: TRBV5-8
abundance: many
j_gene: TRBJ1-2
CDR3aa: ASSLPRTALGYGYT

v_gene: TRBV5-6
abundance: many
j_gene: TRBJ2-7
CDR3aa: ASSTLAGGIEQY

v_gene: TRBV7-9
abundance: many
j_gene: TRBJ1-6
CDR3aa: ASSPRQAYNSPLH

v_gene: TRBV5-1
abundance: few
j_gene: NA
CDR3aa: ASSSGEYEQF

v_gene: TRBV19
abundance: many
j_gene: TRBJ2-7
CDR3aa: ASSIGSSYEQY

v_gene: TRBV2
abundance: many
j_gene: TRBJ1-2
CDR3aa: ASRYEGQGDFDGYT

v_gene: TRBV13
abundance: NA
j_gene: TRBJ1-2
CDR3aa: ASSLLPLGQSGYT

v_gene: TRBV20-1
abundance: few
j_gene: TRBJ2-5
CDR3aa: SARLPRKGGETQY

v_gene: TRBV19
abundance: NA
j_gene: TRBJ1-4
CDR3aa: ASRGQGADEKLF

v_gene: TRBV2
abundance: NA
j_gene: TRBJ1-2
CDR3aa: AGFGEGYT

v_gene: TRBV7-2
abundance: many
j_gene: TRBJ1-5
CDR3aa: ASSSRTSYQPQH

v_gene: TRBV7-9
abundance: once
j_gene: TRBJ1-1
CDR3aa: ASSAATGVLLNTEAF

v_gene: TRBV6-5
abundance: many
j_gene: TRBJ1-5
CDR3aa: ASSYSSLWAGNQPQH

v_gene: TRBV7-2
abundance: NA
j_gene: TRBJ1-6
CDR3aa: ASSPSDRSSYNSPLH

v_gene: TRBV7-9
abundance: NA
j_gene: TRBJ2-7
CDR3aa: ASSFGSGGTYEQY

v_gene: TRBV6-6
abundance: NA
j_gene: TRBJ1-6
CDR3aa: ASSHRRSSYNSPLH

v_gene: TRBV20-1
abundance: NA
j_gene: TRBJ1-6
CDR3aa: SARDLKGSYNSPLH